Below are 24 T cell receptor beta chains sequenced from a single sample in a study of CD39 and CD103 CD8 tumor-infiltrating T cells (dated by TCRdb to the late 2010s). To prepare the library, the immunoSEQ multiplex PCR assay was applied. TCRdb stores this immuneACCESS table with in-frame sequences only. Part of the clones is absent; in the studies checked, under half of the shortfall reflects unresolved V genes, and no reason is known for the rest. The sample table contains around 4,900 clones; only one count was recorded for about 66% of them. 12% of the sample belongs to the ten largest clones. Specimen: CD8+ T cells sorted from blood. The cell subset or site label of this sample denotes: total memory CD8 T cells (CD45RA-CCR7+/-) from blood or uninvolved lymph node. The receptors were sampled from a human donor with head and neck squamous cell carcinoma.

V usage is TRBV6-1 and J usage is TRBJ1-1; D is ambiguous. With 1 base removed from V and 3 bases from J, the gap between germline ends came to 12 bases. CDR1 and CDR2 from the germline V gene are MNHNS and SASEGT. The CDR3 is 15 residues long. CDR3 sequence reads: CASSEGRGIYTEAFF. DNA for the CDR3: TGTGCCAGCAGTGAAGGCCGCGGAATATACACTGAAGCTTTCTTT.

The V and J genes are TRBV5-6 and TRBJ2-2, with D uncertain. Germline V gene sequence: CDR1 SGHDT, CDR2 YYEEEE. The CDR3 extends over 14 amino acids. Trimming removed 2 bases at V and 0 bases at J, with 5 bases between. CDR3 in DNA: TGTGCCAGCAGCTTTGCGGCGAACACCGGGGAGCTGTTTTTT. This sequence encodes CASSFAANTGELFF.

The chain employs TRBV11-1 and TRBJ1-1; D unclear. CDR1 SGHAT and CDR2 FQDESV come from the germline V gene (reference sequence). CDR3 length: 14 residues. Trimming removed 1 base from V and 1 base from J, with 7 bases in between. The DNA for the CDR3 is TGTGCCAGCAGCTTAGGGCACCAGAACACTGAAGCTTTCTTT. It translates to CASSLGHQNTEAFF.

The chain couples TRBV5-6 to TRBJ2-5; possibly TRBD1 for D (5 bases). Trimming took off 4 bases at V and 1 base at J, with 17 bases between the two ends. The CDR3 has 16 residues. Germline values: CDR1 SGHDT, CDR2 YYEEEE. In DNA, the CDR3 is TGTGCCAGCAGCCAGACAGACTTTATTTCCCAAGAGACCCAGTACTTC. It translates to CASSQTDFISQETQYF. Drawing the rest from reference TRBV5-6 and TRBJ2-5, the complete variable domain is DAGVTQSPTHLIKTRGQQVTLRCSPKSGHDTVSWYQQALGQGPQFIFQYYEEEERQRGNFPDRFSGHQFPNYSSELNVNALLLGDSALYLCASSQTDFISQETQYFGPGTRLLVL.

The CDR3 spells CAWSPGRGVTEAFF. CDR3 nucleotide sequence: TGTGCCTGGAGCCCCGGAAGAGGTGTGACTGAAGCTTTCTTT. This chain links TRBV30 with TRBJ1-1; D is unresolved. The V gene lost 3 bases and the J gene lost 5 bases, with 16 bases spanning the gap. This CDR3 is built from 14 residues. The V gene's germline CDR1 is GTSNPN and CDR2 SVGIG (reference sequence). Variable domain in full (rest from reference TRBV30 and TRBJ1-1): SQTIHQWPATLVQPVGSPLSLECTVEGTSNPNLYWYRQAAGRGLQLLFYSVGIGQISSEVPQNLSASRPQDRQFILSSKKLLLSDSGFYLCAWSPGRGVTEAFFGQGTRLTVV.

The rearrangement joins TRBV11-2 to TRBJ2-2, with D unclear. The CDR3 has 15 residues. Trimming cost V 8 bases and J 0 bases, with 13 bases left between them. The germline CDR1 and CDR2 sequences are SGHAT and FQNNGV. The DNA of the CDR3 is TGTGCCAGCTCTCACTATGGGTCGAACACCGGGGAGCTGTTTTTT. It yields the protein CASSHYGSNTGELFF. The variable domain in full, with the rest retrieved from reference TRBV11-2 and TRBJ2-2, is EAGVAQSPRYKIIEKRQSVAFWCNPISGHATLYWYQQILGQGPKLLIQFQNNGVVDDSQLPKDRFSAERLKGVDSTLKIQPAKLEDSAVYLCASSHYGSNTGELFFGEGSRLTVL.

The rearrangement links TRBV5-6 to TRBJ1-2, with 8 bases identical to TRBD1. This CDR3 spans 15 amino acids. CDR1 and CDR2 from the germline V gene are SGHDT and YYEEEE. V shed 6 bases and J 4 bases; nucleotides not matched to a gene: 11. CDR3 coding DNA: TGTGCCAGCACCCGACCCGACAGGGGATTCTATGGCTACACCTTC. This translates into CASTRPDRGFYGYTF.

The rearrangement uses TRBV4-1 and TRBJ2-7; 10 bases are a match to TRBD1. The CDR3 sequence is 15 residues long. Germline lookup yields CDR1 MGHRA and CDR2 YSYEKL. The trim removed 4 bases at V and 4 bases at J, leaving 7 bases unmatched. The CDR3 DNA follows: TGCGCCAGCAGCCCGGGGACAGGGGTTCGGTACGAGCAGTACTTC. Its protein product is CASSPGTGVRYEQYF.

This clone qualifies as large. V gene TRBV7-2 combines with J gene TRBJ2-3; maybe TRBD1 (5 bases). Trimming pared 5 bases from V and 3 bases from J, leaving 15 bases between. The length of the CDR3 is 15 residues. Germline loops: CDR1 SGHTA, CDR2 FQGNSA. The CDR3 region is CASSTLGVGTDTQYF. In nucleotides, the CDR3 is TGTGCCAGCAGCACATTAGGGGTAGGAACAGATACGCAGTATTTT.

This chain joins TRBV29-1 and TRBJ2-1; D is possibly TRBD1 (6 bases). CDR1 SQVTM and CDR2 ANQGSEA come from the germline V gene. V was pared by 3 bases and J by 3 bases, with 18 bases between. The CDR3 length is 16 residues. The chain's CDR3 is CSVEGTQLTGYNEQFF. The CDR3 nucleotides read TGCAGCGTTGAGGGTACACAGTTGACAGGCTACAATGAGCAGTTCTTC.

This rearrangement joins TRBV21-1 to TRBJ1-4; the table's D call of TRBD1 was not tested on the DNA. TRBV21-1 is reported as a pseudogene. This CDR3 is 16 amino acids long. Here the CDR3 DNA reads TGTGCCAGCAGCGCCGACAGTCCCGCAACTAATGAAAAACTGTTTTTT. Protein product: CASSADSPATNEKLFF.

The genes are TRBV27 and TRBJ2-3; TRBD2 agrees at 9 bases. There are 20 residues in the CDR3. Germline CDR1 and CDR2: MNHEY and SMNVEV (reference sequence). J was trimmed by 0 bases and V by 6 bases; bases with no gene match: 19. This CDR3 reads CASSPRWASGKSSSTDTQYF. CDR3 bases: TGTGCCAGCAGCCCCCGATGGGCTAGCGGGAAAAGCTCTAGCACAGATACGCAGTATTTT.

V usage is TRBV27 and J usage is TRBJ2-1; TRBD2 matches 11 bases. The CDR3 sequence is 15 residues long. V lost 4 bases and J lost 7; bases outside the gene matches: 6. Germline V CDR1 and CDR2: MNHEY, SMNVEV (reference sequence). The CDR3 sequence is CASSYSGGALNEQFF. CDR3 nucleotides: TGTGCCAGCAGTTATAGCGGGGGGGCCCTGAATGAGCAGTTCTTC.

In this sample, this clone turned up a few times. The chain's CDR3 is CASSLRQGAIDTQYF. CDR3 coding DNA: TGTGCCAGCAGCCTTAGACAGGGGGCTATAGATACGCAGTATTTT. The chain couples TRBV7-9 to TRBJ2-3; 10 bases agree with TRBD1. The V and J ends lost 5 bases and 5 bases, in that order; junction bases with no gene match: 7. Germline CDR1 is SEHNR and CDR2 is FQNEAQ (reference sequence). CDR3 length: 15 residues.

The chain has TRBV6-5 and TRBJ2-7, with 8 bases identical to TRBD2. There are 14 residues in the CDR3. Germline V gene data show CDR1 as MNHEY and CDR2 as SVGAGI. V gave up 5 bases and J gave up 6 bases; unmatched junction bases: 9. CDR3 coding DNA: TGTGCCAGCAGTCCGGGACTAGAAGTTACCGAGCAGTACTTC. It encodes CASSPGLEVTEQYF.

The sample holds one count of this clone. The gene calls are TRBV4-3 and TRBJ1-2; TRBD1 might be the D (6 bases). CDR1 is LGHNA and CDR2 is YSLEER in the germline V gene. The CDR3 totals 14 residues. Trimming removed 1 base from V and 5 bases from J, with 11 bases in between. Here the CDR3 reads CASSQGRGGYGYTF. The DNA of the CDR3 is TGCGCCAGCAGCCAAGGCAGGGGCGGATATGGCTACACCTTC.

CDR3 residues: CATCLGQGGNTIYF. The CDR3 nucleotides are TGTGCCACCTGCCTGGGACAGGGCGGAAACACCATATATTTT. The chain recombines TRBV6-1 with TRBJ1-3, with TRBD1 identical over 9 bases. Germline CDR1 reads MNHNS; CDR2 reads SASEGT. This CDR3 spans 14 amino acids. V trimming: 10 bases; J trimming: 4 bases; junction bases outside the gene matches: 8.

The rearrangement joins TRBV27 to TRBJ2-1, with 10 bases identical to TRBD1. In germline, CDR1 is MNHEY, CDR2 SMNVEV (reference sequence). This CDR3 comprises 15 residues. The V segment lost 5 bases and the J segment 2 bases; nucleotides outside the gene matches: 3. The CDR3 DNA reads as TGTGCCAGCAGTAGGGGACAGGGGACCTACAATGAGCAGTTCTTC. It translates to CASSRGQGTYNEQFF.

The rearrangement joins TRBV5-6 to TRBJ2-7, with unresolved D. Germline CDR1 SGHDT, CDR2 YYEEEE. Trimming left V 0 bases short and J 1 base short, with 11 bases between. There are 15 residues in the CDR3. CDR3 protein: CASSLEATLSYEQYF. CDR3 nucleotides: TGTGCCAGCAGCTTGGAAGCAACCTTATCCTACGAGCAGTACTTC.

This sequence joins TRBV5-5 and TRBJ2-7; unclear D gene. The germline V gene encodes CDR1 SGHKS and CDR2 YYEKEE (reference sequence). V lost 1 base to trimming and J lost 7 bases, with 18 bases between them. CDR3 length: 15 amino acids. CDR3 sequence: CASSLSEVTAVEQYF. The CDR3 region has the DNA TGTGCCAGCAGCTTGTCCGAGGTAACGGCGGTAGAGCAGTACTTC. Combining the CDR3 with reference TRBV5-5 and TRBJ2-7 gives the whole variable domain DAGVTQSPTHLIKTRGQQVTLRCSPISGHKSVSWYQQVLGQGPQFIFQYYEKEERGRGNFPDRFSARQFPNYSSELNVNALLLGDSALYLCASSLSEVTAVEQYFGPGTRLTVT.

The genes are TRBV4-3 and TRBJ2-1; the match to TRBD2 covers 12 bases. Germline V CDR1 and CDR2: LGHNA, YSLEER. This CDR3 is built from 17 residues. J was trimmed by 5 bases and V by 4 bases; bases with no gene match: 9. CDR3 DNA: TGCGCCAGCAGCCTCAACCCTAGCGGGGGGGCCAACAATGAGCAGTTCTTC. It translates to CASSLNPSGGANNEQFF.

This clone turned up a few times. The V call is TRBV6-1, the J call TRBJ1-1; 7 bases are a match to TRBD1. V was clipped by 4 bases and J by 0 bases; unmatched bases: 17. Germline V CDR1 and CDR2: MNHNS, SASEGT. This CDR3 comprises 19 residues. CDR3 nucleotides: TGTGCCAGCAGTGGCCCCGGACTTAAAGGGGGCCTTCTGAACACTGAAGCTTTCTTT. Translation gives CASSGPGLKGGLLNTEAFF.

This chain uses TRBV6-5 with TRBJ2-5, with a weak D call TRBD2 (6 bases). V shed 5 bases and J shed 0 bases, with 13 bases lying between them. CDR3 size: 15 residues. Looked up from germline, CDR1 is MNHEY and CDR2 is SVGAGI. CDR3 nucleotides: TGTGCCAGCAGTCCGGGACTTACCGACCAAGAGACCCAGTACTTC. Amino acid sequence: CASSPGLTDQETQYF.

This chain links TRBV13 with TRBJ1-1, with no clear D. This CDR3 contains 15 residues. V lost 1 base and J lost 1, with 10 bases in between. Germline V gene lookup returns CDR1 PRHDT and CDR2 FYEKMQ (reference sequence). The CDR3: CASSLELWANTEAFF. CDR3 DNA sequence: TGTGCCAGCAGCTTAGAACTGTGGGCGAACACTGAAGCTTTCTTT.